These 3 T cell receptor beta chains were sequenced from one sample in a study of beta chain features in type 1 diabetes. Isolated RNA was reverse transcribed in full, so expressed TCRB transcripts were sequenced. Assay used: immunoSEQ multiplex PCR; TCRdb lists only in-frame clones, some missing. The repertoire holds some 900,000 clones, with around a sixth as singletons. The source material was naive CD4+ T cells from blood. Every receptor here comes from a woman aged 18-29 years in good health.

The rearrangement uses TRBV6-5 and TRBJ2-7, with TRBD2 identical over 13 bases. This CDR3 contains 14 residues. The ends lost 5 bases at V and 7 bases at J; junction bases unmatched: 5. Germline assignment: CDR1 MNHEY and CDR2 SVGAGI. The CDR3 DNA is TGTGCCAGCAGTACTAGCGGGAGGGCCGGTGAGCAGTACTTC. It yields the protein CASSTSGRAGEQYF.

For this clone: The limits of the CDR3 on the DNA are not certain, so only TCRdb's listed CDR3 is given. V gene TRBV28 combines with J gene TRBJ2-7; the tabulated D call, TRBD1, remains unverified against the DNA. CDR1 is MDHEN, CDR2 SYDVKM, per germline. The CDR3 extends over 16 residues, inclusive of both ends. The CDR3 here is CASSFGPGGKLDEQYF.

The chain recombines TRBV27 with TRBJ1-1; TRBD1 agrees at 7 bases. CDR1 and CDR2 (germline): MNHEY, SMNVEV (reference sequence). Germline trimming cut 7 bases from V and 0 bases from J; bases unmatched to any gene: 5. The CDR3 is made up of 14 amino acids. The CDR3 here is CASKFGTVNTEAFF. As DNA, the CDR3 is TGTGCCAGCAAATTCGGGACAGTGAACACTGAAGCTTTCTTT.